Listed below are T cell receptor beta chains from one sample, sequenced in a study of shared clonotypes between healthy human individuals. The repertoire was sequenced with immunoSEQ multiplex PCR; TCRdb's copy has only in-frame clones and lacks some. The data show 1.5 million to 1.9 million clones, with 95% to 99% seen just once and 0.45% held by the top ten. Sequences were obtained from naive CD4+ T cells sorted from blood. The receptors stem from a man aged 30 to 39 in good health. Each CDR3 is given with its conserved first and last residue. D genes are given only for firm matches. Part of the rows lack a size; the others show once, few, many or a class for expanded clones.

v_gene: TRBV9; abundance: .; j_gene: TRBJ2-6; d_gene: .; CDR3aa: CASSEASGANVLTF; CDR3nt: TGTGCCAGCAGCGAAGCCTCTGGGGCCAACGTCCTGACTTTC
v_gene: TRBV9; abundance: .; j_gene: TRBJ1-1; d_gene: .; CDR3aa: CASSVGGQTEAFF; CDR3nt: TGTGCCAGCAGCGTAGGGGGGCAGACTGAAGCTTTCTTT
v_gene: TRBV10-3; abundance: .; j_gene: TRBJ1-4; d_gene: .; CDR3aa: CAISDRGRVEKLFF; CDR3nt: TGTGCCATCAGTGACAGGGGTAGGGTTGAAAAACTGTTTTTT
v_gene: TRBV19; abundance: .; j_gene: TRBJ1-5; d_gene: .; CDR3aa: CASSMWNQPQHF; CDR3nt: TGTGCCAGTAGTATGTGGAATCAGCCCCAGCATTTT
v_gene: TRBV6-6; abundance: .; j_gene: TRBJ2-7; d_gene: .; CDR3aa: CASSPRRSGANEQYF; CDR3nt: TGTGCCAGCAGCCCCCGCCGATCCGGTGCCAACGAGCAGTACTTC
v_gene: TRBV25-1; abundance: once; j_gene: TRBJ2-2; d_gene: .; CDR3aa: CASRGQGRNTGELFF; CDR3nt: TGTGCCAGCAGGGGGCAGGGAAGGAACACCGGGGAGCTGTTTTTT
v_gene: TRBV5-1; abundance: once; j_gene: TRBJ1-1; d_gene: .; CDR3aa: CASRRGGTEAFF; CDR3nt: TGCGCCAGCAGACGAGGGGGCACTGAAGCTTTCTTT
v_gene: TRBV5-4; abundance: .; j_gene: TRBJ2-1; d_gene: .; CDR3aa: CASSLGGYLGNEQFF; CDR3nt: TGTGCCAGCAGCCTAGGAGGTTACCTAGGGAATGAGCAGTTCTTC
v_gene: TRBV28; abundance: .; j_gene: TRBJ1-2; d_gene: TRBD1; CDR3aa: CASTPGQGGGYTF; CDR3nt: TGTGCCAGCACCCCGGGACAGGGTGGGGGCTACACCTTC
v_gene: TRBV15; abundance: .; j_gene: TRBJ2-1; d_gene: TRBD2; CDR3aa: CATSRMLAGDDEQFF; CDR3nt: TGTGCCACCAGCAGAATGCTAGCGGGAGATGATGAGCAGTTCTTC
v_gene: TRBV29-1; abundance: .; j_gene: TRBJ1-2; d_gene: TRBD1; CDR3aa: CSVEGQANYGYTF; CDR3nt: TGCAGCGTTGAGGGACAGGCTAACTATGGCTACACCTTC